This section outlines one T cell receptor beta chain sequence together with its context. Its cognate antigen is unknown. This entry belongs to a study of OX40 agonist ivuxolimab in advanced cancers. Study summary: Those treated in dose escalation had hepatocellular carcinoma, melanoma, renal cell cancer or head and neck cancer. Regarding the study as a whole: CD4+ and CD8+ blood T cells expanded clonally by week 6 at 0.1 to 3.0 mg/kg.

Patients who had autoimmune disease history or got systemic immunosuppression were left out. The CDR3 length is 13 residues. CDR1 is KGHSH, CDR2 LQKENI, per germline. Here immunoSEQ multiplex PCR was the method, and the copy in TCRdb shows in-frame clones only, minus some. The data show about 69,000 clones, with 90% seen just once and roughly a tenth held by the top ten. The sequenced sample was CD4+ or CD8+ T cells sorted from blood, obtained in a trial of the OX40 agonist ivuxolimab. The chain employs TRBV18 and TRBJ2-5; a weak D match, TRBD2 (5 bases). The J call could be wrong; TRBJ2-7 is a better fit for the DNA end. This sequence was found in an adult with an advanced solid tumor such as melanoma, head and neck, liver or kidney cancer. This chain's CDR3 is CASSTGISYEQYF. CDR3 DNA: TGTGCCAGCTCAACGGGGATCTCGTACGAGCAGTACTTC.